The rows below give T cell receptor beta chains drawn from one sample of a study of CD8 T cells in Susac syndrome. TCRdb reanalysed the immunoSEQ multiplex PCR reads using MiXCR and keeps one entry per CDR3 protein. The repertoire holds 230,000 or so distinct CDR3 sequences, with around 95% as singletons. Specimen: CD4+ T cells from PBMCs. The source is a human donor with multiple sclerosis. Both conserved end residues are part of each CDR3. D genes are given only for firm matches. The size of a clone is reported for some rows only, either as once, few or many, or as a class for expanded clones.

J gene | D gene | V gene | CDR3 length | clone size | CDR3 protein | CDR3 DNA
TRBJ1-1 | NA | TRBV30 | 12 | NA | CAWSMFGTEAFF | TGTGCCTGGAGTATGTTTGGCACTGAAGCTTTCTTT
TRBJ1-1 | NA | TRBV29-1 | 11 | once | CSVRGGPEAFF | TGCAGCGTTAGGGGTGGCCCTGAAGCTTTCTTT
TRBJ1-2 | NA | TRBV3-1 | 17 | NA | CASSQDWGDGVDYGYTF | TGTGCCAGCAGCCAAGATTGGGGAGACGGAGTTGACTATGGCTACACCTTC
TRBJ2-7 | NA | TRBV29-1 | 14 | NA | CSVESPGGPYEQYF | TGCAGCGTTGAATCCCCCGGGGGCCCATACGAGCAGTACTTC
TRBJ1-5 | NA | TRBV29-1 | 13 | NA | CSVGGGPNQPQHF | TGCAGCGTTGGAGGAGGACCCAATCAGCCCCAGCATTTT
TRBJ2-1 | TRBD2 | TRBV3-1 | 15 | NA | CASSQGTRASNEQFF | TGTGCCAGCAGCCAGGGGACTAGAGCTTCCAATGAGCAGTTCTTC
TRBJ1-4 | TRBD1 | TRBV18 | 16 | NA | CASSPRNRGANEKLFF | TGTGCCAGCTCACCTAGAAACAGGGGAGCAAATGAAAAACTGTTTTTT
TRBJ2-3 | TRBD2 | TRBV20-1 | 15 | NA | CSARAGTSPGDTQYF | TGCAGTGCTAGAGCCGGGACTAGCCCCGGGGATACGCAGTATTTT
TRBJ2-7 | NA | TRBV5-8 | 14 | NA | CASSRGRSYYEQYF | TGTGCCAGCAGCCGGGGACGTTCGTACTACGAGCAGTACTTC
TRBJ2-5 | TRBD2 | TRBV20-1 | 16 | NA | CSANPSGRAITETQYF | TGCAGTGCGAACCCTAGCGGGAGGGCCATCACAGAGACCCAGTACTTC
TRBJ1-1 | NA | TRBV20-1 | 11 | NA | CSARDYTEAFF | TGCAGTGCTAGGGATTACACTGAAGCTTTCTTT
TRBJ2-1 | TRBD2 | TRBV6-5 | 15 | NA | CASSYTSGVGTEQFF | TGTGCCAGCAGTTACACTAGCGGAGTGGGTACAGAGCAGTTCTTC
TRBJ2-7 | NA | TRBV30 | 13 | NA | CAWSPGYSYEQYF | TGTGCCTGGAGCCCAGGCTACTCCTACGAGCAGTACTTC
TRBJ1-5 | NA | TRBV20-1 | 14 | NA | CSATGGGSNQPQHF | TGCAGTGCTACCGGAGGGGGTAGCAATCAGCCCCAGCATTTT
TRBJ2-1 | NA | TRBV3-1 | 16 | NA | CASSRILARQYNEQFF | TGTGCCAGCAGCCGAATTTTGGCTAGACAGTACAATGAGCAGTTCTTC
TRBJ2-7 | TRBD2 | TRBV27 | 15 | NA | CASTLTSGGSYEQYF | TGTGCCAGTACCCTGACTAGCGGGGGCTCCTACGAGCAGTACTTC
TRBJ1-1 | NA | TRBV29-1 | 13 | NA | CSVASGMNTEAFF | TGCAGCGTTGCATCGGGTATGAACACTGAAGCTTTCTTT
TRBJ2-7 | NA | TRBV4-2 | 15 | NA | CASSLEDTASYEQYF | TGTGCCAGCAGCCTAGAGGACACGGCCTCCTACGAGCAGTACTTC
TRBJ2-7 | NA | TRBV29-1 | 12 | NA | CSVDLGPYEQYF | TGCAGCGTTGATTTAGGGCCCTACGAGCAGTACTTC
TRBJ2-7 | NA | TRBV12-3/TRBV12-4 | 12 | NA | CASRLQGYEQYF | TGTGCCAGCAGGCTTCAGGGCTACGAGCAGTACTTC
TRBJ2-7 | NA | TRBV6-2/TRBV6-3 | 14 | NA | CASSYSHSGHEQYF | TGTGCCAGCAGTTACTCCCACAGTGGGCACGAGCAGTACTTC
TRBJ2-7 | NA | TRBV18 | 15 | NA | CASSPNRASSYEQYF | TGTGCCAGCTCACCGAACAGGGCCTCCTCCTACGAGCAGTACTTC